The 8 T cell receptor beta chains below all came from one sample that was sequenced in a study of response to subunit inactivated influenza vaccine. TCRdb reprocessed the RT-PCR reads with MiXCR, giving one entry per CDR3 protein. The sample includes hundreds of thousands of distinct CDR3 sequences, 15% to 19% of them seen just once. Material: PBMCs from blood, obtained 12 days after vaccination. The receptor source for this set is a man aged 45-65 years who received an inactivated influenza vaccine.

The chain couples TRBV2 to TRBJ2-6, with TRBD1 as a possible D gene (6 bases). Germline lookup yields CDR1 SNHLY and CDR2 FYNNEI. V was cut by 7 bases and J by 4 bases, with 11 bases left in between. The CDR3 length is 14 residues. This chain's CDR3 is CASTTGWGANVLTF. Here the CDR3 DNA reads TGTGCCAGCACCACAGGGTGGGGGGCCAACGTCCTGACTTTC. Full variable domain (missing parts from reference TRBV2 and TRBJ2-6): EPEVTQTPSHQVTQMGQEVILRCVPISNHLYFYWYRQILGQKVEFLVSFYNNEISEKSEIFDDQFSVERPDGSNFTLKIRSTKLEDSAMYFCASTTGWGANVLTFGAGSRLTVL.

This clonotype was counted only a few times. The rearrangement links TRBV29-1 to TRBJ2-3; D is uncertain. The germline V gene encodes CDR1 SQVTM and CDR2 ANQGSEA. The CDR3 totals 12 residues. With 8 bases removed from V and 3 bases from J, the gap between germline ends came to 12 bases. The CDR3 nucleotides read TGCAGCTACGGACCAGGTACAGATACGCAGTATTTT. Its protein is CSYGPGTDTQYF.

Many counts were recorded for this clonotype. The chain joins TRBV29-1 to TRBJ2-3; TRBD2 aligns across 10 bases. CDR1 and CDR2 (germline): SQVTM, ANQGSEA. The V gene end was trimmed by 6 bases and the J gene end by 1 base; junction bases not matched to a gene: 4. The CDR3 extends over 14 amino acids. The CDR3 spells CSVRGTSGTDTQYF. Here the CDR3 DNA reads TGCAGCGTCCGCGGGACTAGCGGCACAGATACGCAGTATTTT.

The CDR3 nucleotides read TGTGCCAGCACCGGAAATCGGGACAGGGTCAACGAGCAGTACTTC. It encodes CASTGNRDRVNEQYF. The gene calls are TRBV6-1 and TRBJ2-7; 9 bases map to TRBD1. Germline V gene sequence: CDR1 MNHNS, CDR2 SASEGT. The CDR3 has 15 residues. Trimming removed 7 bases from V and 5 bases from J; junction bases left unmatched: 12.

The table lists this clonotype with a few counts. The V gene is TRBV5-5, the J gene TRBJ2-3, with D hard to call. CDR3 length: 18 residues. The germline CDR1 and CDR2 sequences are SGHKS and YYEKEE (reference sequence). The germline V and J ends were trimmed by 2 bases and 0 bases, with 19 bases remaining between them. The CDR3 region has the DNA TGTGCCAGCAGCTTTAGACGGTGGAGTACTAAAAGCACAGATACGCAGTATTTT. Translated: CASSFRRWSTKSTDTQYF. Supplemented by reference TRBV5-5 and TRBJ2-3, the full variable domain reads DAGVTQSPTHLIKTRGQQVTLRCSPISGHKSVSWYQQVLGQGPQFIFQYYEKEERGRGNFPDRFSARQFPNYSSELNVNALLLGDSALYLCASSFRRWSTKSTDTQYFGPGTRLTVL.

The chain couples TRBV6-1 to TRBJ2-7; maybe TRBD2 (5 bases). Germline V gene lookup returns CDR1 MNHNS and CDR2 SASEGT. Deletions cut 6 bases from V and 6 bases from J, with 15 bases between. The CDR3 totals 13 residues. As DNA, the CDR3 is TGTGCCAGCAGCGCCTGGACTTCGGTCGAGCAGTACTTC. Residues: CASSAWTSVEQYF.

This clonotype was detected a few times. The V call is TRBV7-7, the J call TRBJ2-5; tentative D call: TRBD1 (5 bases). Per the germline V gene, CDR1 is SSHAT and CDR2 is FNYEAQ (reference sequence). The CDR3 totals 15 residues. The V end lost 4 bases, the J end lost 5 bases, and 17 bases lay between the germline ends. The CDR3 nucleotides read TGTGCCAGCAGCTCAGGGATAGGCCTTTGGGAGACCCAGTACTTC. This sequence encodes CASSSGIGLWETQYF.

This clonotype was detected a few times. One end of the junction varies from germline; a read error may be responsible. This chain connects TRBV7-9 to TRBJ2-3, with D hard to call. This CDR3 has 16 residues. Germline CDR1 SEHNR, CDR2 FQNEAQ (reference sequence). The CDR3 DNA reads as TGTGCCAGCAGCTTAGTGGCTCAGGCCGGGCGAGATACGCGGTATTTT. Residues: CASSLVAQAGRDTRYF.